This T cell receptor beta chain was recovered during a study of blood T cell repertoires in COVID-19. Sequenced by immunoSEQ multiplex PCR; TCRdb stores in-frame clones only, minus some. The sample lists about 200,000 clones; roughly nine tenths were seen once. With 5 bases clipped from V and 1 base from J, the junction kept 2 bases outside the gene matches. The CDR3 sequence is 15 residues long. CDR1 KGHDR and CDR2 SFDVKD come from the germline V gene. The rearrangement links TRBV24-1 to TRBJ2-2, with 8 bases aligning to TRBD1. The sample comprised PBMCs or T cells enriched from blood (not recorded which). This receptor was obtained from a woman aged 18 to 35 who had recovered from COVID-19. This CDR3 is CATSADRGNTGELFF. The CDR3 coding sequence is TGTGCCACCAGTGCCGACAGGGGGAACACCGGGGAGCTGTTTTTT.